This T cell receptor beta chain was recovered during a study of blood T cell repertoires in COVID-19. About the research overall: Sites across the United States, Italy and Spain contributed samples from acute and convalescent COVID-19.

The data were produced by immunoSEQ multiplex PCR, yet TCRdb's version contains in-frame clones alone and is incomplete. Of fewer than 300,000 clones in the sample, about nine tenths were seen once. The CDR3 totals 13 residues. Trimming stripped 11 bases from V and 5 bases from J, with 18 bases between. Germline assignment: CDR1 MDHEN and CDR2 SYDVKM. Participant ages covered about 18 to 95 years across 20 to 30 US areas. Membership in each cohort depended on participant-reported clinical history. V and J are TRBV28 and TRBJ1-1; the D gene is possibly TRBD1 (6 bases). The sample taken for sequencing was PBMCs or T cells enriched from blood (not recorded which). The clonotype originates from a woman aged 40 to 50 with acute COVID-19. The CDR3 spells CAGRRGGQTEAFF. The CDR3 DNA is TGTGCCGGGCGGAGGGGGGGGCAGACTGAAGCTTTCTTT.